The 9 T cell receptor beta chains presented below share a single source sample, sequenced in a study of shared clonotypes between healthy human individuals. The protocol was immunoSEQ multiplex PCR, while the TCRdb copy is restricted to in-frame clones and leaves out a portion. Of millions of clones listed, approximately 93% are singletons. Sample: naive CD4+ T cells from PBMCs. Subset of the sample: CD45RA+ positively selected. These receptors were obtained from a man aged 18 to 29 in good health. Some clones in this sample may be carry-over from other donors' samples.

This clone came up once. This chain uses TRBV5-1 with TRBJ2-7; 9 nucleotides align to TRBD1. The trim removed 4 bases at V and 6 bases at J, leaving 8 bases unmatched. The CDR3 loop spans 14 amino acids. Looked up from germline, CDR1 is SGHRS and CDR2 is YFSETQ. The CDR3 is CASSNGQGSSEQYF. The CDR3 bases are TGCGCCAGCAGCAACGGACAGGGGTCGTCCGAGCAGTACTTC. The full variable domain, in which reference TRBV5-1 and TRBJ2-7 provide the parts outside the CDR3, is KAGVTQTPRYLIKTRGQQVTLSCSPISGHRSVSWYQQTPGQGLQFLFEYFSETQRNKGNFPGRFSGRQFSNSRSEMNVSTLELGDSALYLCASSNGQGSSEQYFGPGTRLTVT.

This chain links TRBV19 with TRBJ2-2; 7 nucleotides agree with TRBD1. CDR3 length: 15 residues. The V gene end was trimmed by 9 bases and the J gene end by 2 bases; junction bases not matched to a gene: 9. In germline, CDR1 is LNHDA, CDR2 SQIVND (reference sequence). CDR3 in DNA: TGTGCCAGCATTCCGGGACAGCTTAACACCGGGGAGCTGTTTTTT. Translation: CASIPGQLNTGELFF.

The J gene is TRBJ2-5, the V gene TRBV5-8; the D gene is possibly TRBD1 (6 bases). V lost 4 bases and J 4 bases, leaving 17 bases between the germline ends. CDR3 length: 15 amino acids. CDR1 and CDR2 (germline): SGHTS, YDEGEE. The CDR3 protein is CASSPGSRGGETQYF. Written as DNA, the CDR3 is TGTGCCAGCAGCCCAGGAAGCAGGGGCGGAGAGACCCAGTACTTC.

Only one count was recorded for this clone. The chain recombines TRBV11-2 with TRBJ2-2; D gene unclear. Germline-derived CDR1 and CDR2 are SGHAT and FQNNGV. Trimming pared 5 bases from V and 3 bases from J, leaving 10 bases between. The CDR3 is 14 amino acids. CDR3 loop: CASSPTIYTGELFF. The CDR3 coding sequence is TGTGCCAGCAGCCCCACTATATACACCGGGGAGCTGTTTTTT. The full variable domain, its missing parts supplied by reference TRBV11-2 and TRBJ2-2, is EAGVAQSPRYKIIEKRQSVAFWCNPISGHATLYWYQQILGQGPKLLIQFQNNGVVDDSQLPKDRFSAERLKGVDSTLKIQPAKLEDSAVYLCASSPTIYTGELFFGEGSRLTVL.

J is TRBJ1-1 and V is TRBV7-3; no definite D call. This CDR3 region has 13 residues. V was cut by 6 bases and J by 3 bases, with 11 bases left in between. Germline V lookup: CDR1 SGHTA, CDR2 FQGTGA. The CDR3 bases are TGTGCCAGCAGACGAGACCGACACACTGAAGCTTTCTTT. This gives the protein CASRRDRHTEAFF.

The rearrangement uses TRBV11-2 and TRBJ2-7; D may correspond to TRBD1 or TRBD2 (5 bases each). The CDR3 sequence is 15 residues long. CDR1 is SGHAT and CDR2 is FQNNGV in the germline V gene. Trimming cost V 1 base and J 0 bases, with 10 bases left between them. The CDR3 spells CASSLGGTTSYEQYF. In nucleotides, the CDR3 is TGTGCCAGCAGCTTAGGTGGGACCACCTCCTACGAGCAGTACTTC.

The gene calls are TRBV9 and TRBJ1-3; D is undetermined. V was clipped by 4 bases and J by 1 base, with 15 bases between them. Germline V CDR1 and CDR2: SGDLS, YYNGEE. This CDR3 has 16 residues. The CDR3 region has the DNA TGTGCCAGCAGCCCCCCGGAGCGTTCTTCTGGAAACACCATATATTTT. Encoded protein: CASSPPERSSGNTIYF.

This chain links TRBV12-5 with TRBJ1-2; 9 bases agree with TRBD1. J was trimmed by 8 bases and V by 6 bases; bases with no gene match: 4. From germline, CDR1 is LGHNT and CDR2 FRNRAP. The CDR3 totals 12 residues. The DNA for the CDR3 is TGTGCTAGTGGACCGGACAGGGGAGGCTACACCTTC. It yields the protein CASGPDRGGYTF.

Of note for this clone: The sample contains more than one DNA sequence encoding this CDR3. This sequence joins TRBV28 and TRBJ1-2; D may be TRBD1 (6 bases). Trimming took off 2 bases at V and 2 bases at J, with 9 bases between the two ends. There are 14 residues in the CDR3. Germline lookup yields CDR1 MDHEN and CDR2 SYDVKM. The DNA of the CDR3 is TGTGCCAGCAGTTTACTACAGGGAAACTATGGCTACACCTTC. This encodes CASSLLQGNYGYTF.